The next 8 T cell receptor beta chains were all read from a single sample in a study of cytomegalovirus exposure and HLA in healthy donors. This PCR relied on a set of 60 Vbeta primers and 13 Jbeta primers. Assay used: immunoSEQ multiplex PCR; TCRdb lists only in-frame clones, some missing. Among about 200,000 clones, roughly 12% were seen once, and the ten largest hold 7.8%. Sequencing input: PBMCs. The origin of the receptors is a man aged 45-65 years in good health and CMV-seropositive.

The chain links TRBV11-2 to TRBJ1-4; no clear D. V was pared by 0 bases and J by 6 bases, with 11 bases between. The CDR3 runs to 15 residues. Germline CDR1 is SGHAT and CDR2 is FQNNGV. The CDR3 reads CASSLDGQYHEKLFF. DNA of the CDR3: TGTGCCAGCAGCTTAGATGGGCAGTATCATGAAAAACTGTTTTTT.

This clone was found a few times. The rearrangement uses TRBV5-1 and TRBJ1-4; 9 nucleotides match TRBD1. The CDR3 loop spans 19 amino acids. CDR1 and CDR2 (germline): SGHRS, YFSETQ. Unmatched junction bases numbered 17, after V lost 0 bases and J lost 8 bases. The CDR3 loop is CASSLESRTGVSYREKLFF. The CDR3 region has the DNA TGCGCCAGCAGCTTGGAGTCCCGGACAGGGGTATCGTATAGGGAAAAACTGTTTTTT.

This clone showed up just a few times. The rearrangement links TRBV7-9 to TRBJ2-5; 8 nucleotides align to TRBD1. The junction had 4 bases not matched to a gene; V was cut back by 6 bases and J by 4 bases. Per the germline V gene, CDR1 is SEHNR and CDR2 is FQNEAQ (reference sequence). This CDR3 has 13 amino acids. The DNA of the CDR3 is TGTGCCAGCAGAGACAGGGGAGGAGAGACCCAGTACTTC. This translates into CASRDRGGETQYF.

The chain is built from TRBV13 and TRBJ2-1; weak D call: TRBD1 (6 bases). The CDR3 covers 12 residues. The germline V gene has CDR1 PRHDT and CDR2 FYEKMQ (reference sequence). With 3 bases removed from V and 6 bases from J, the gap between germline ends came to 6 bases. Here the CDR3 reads CASSFRGNEQFF. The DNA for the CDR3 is TGTGCCAGCAGCTTCAGGGGCAATGAGCAGTTCTTC.

CDR3 protein: CASSPSAGHNQPQHF. The CDR3, as DNA: TGTGCCAGCAGCCCCTCCGCGGGGCATAATCAGCCCCAGCATTTT. The V call is TRBV9, the J call TRBJ1-5; D perhaps matches TRBD1 (5 bases). The CDR3 contains 15 residues. CDR1 is SGDLS and CDR2 is YYNGEE in the germline V gene. Trimming left V 4 bases short and J 4 bases short, with 15 bases between.

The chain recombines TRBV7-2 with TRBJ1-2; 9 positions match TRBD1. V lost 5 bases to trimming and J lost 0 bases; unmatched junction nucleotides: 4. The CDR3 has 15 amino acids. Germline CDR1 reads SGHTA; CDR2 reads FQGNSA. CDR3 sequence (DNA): TGTGCCAGCAGCCAGGGACAGGGTACTAACTATGGCTACACCTTC. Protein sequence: CASSQGQGTNYGYTF.

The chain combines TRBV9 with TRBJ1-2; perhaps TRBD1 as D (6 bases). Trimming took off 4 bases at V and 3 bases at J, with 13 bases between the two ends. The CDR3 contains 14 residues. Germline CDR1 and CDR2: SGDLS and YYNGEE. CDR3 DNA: TGTGCCAGCAGCCCGACAGGAGGACACTATGGCTACACCTTC. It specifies CASSPTGGHYGYTF.

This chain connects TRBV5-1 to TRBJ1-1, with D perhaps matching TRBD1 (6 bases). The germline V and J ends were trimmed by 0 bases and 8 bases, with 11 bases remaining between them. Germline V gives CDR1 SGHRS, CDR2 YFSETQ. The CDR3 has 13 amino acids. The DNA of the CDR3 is TGCGCCAGCAGCTTGGAACAGGGCTACGAAGCTTTCTTT. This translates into CASSLEQGYEAFF.